Here is one T cell receptor (beta chain) with its context. The antigen remains unidentified. This entry belongs to a study of lymphopenia after photon versus proton radiotherapy. Findings and caveats of the study: Oligoclonal CD8+ Temra expansion after nadir drove photon patients' diversity drop. Photon-treated patients lost naive T cells and TCR diversity; proton-treated stayed stable.

Data came from immunoSEQ multiplex PCR; TCRdb stores just in-frame clones and leaves some out. Altogether approximately 65,000 clones are present, approximately 91% being singletons, with the ten largest covering 2.9%. Germline V lookup: CDR1 MNHEY, CDR2 SVGAGI. The CDR3 is 14 amino acids. This TCR came from a woman between 65 and 79 years old with pancreatic cancer. The chain has TRBV6-5 and TRBJ2-5; D is uncertain. The DNA end favors TRBJ2-7, so the J call may be wrong. The specimen comprised peripheral blood, sampled from a patient treated with photon-based radiotherapy. CDR3 in amino acids: CASSYRALSYEQYF. The CDR3, as DNA: TGTGCCAGCAGTTACAGGGCCCTCTCCTACGAGCAGTACTTC.